This passage covers 17 T cell receptor beta chains from one sample sequenced in a study of cytomegalovirus exposure and HLA in healthy donors. PCR used 60 Vbeta primers and 13 Jbeta primers. Some clones are missing from TCRdb's copy, which holds only in-frame ones; the method was immunoSEQ multiplex PCR. There are some 80,000 clones in the sample; around three quarters occur only once, and approximately 3.7% lies in the top ten. The sequenced material came from PBMCs. The source is a middle-aged man in good health and CMV-seronegative.

The V and J genes are TRBV6-1 and TRBJ2-1, with 13 bases fitting TRBD2. The J segment lost 8 bases and the V segment lost 8 bases, leaving 3 bases of the junction unmatched. The CDR3 extends over 13 amino acids. Germline V gives CDR1 MNHNS, CDR2 SASEGT. CDR3 loop: CASLLAGGDEQFF. The CDR3 DNA is TGTGCCAGCCTACTAGCGGGGGGGGATGAGCAGTTCTTC.

This clone was counted a few times. This chain links TRBV4-2 with TRBJ1-3, with D hard to call. Germline values: CDR1 LGHNA, CDR2 YNFKEQ. This CDR3 comprises 14 residues. Deletions cut 5 bases from V and 0 bases from J, with 8 bases between. CDR3 nucleotides: TGTGCCAGCAGCGCGTCGAACTCTGGAAACACCATATATTTT. Translated: CASSASNSGNTIYF.

The J gene is TRBJ2-7, the V gene TRBV6-5; 10 bases match TRBD1. Unmatched junction bases numbered 6, after V lost 0 bases and J lost 4 bases. The CDR3 is 16 residues long. Germline V gives CDR1 MNHEY, CDR2 SVGAGI. CDR3 region: CASSYSRTGGFYEQYF. CDR3 DNA sequence: TGTGCCAGCAGTTACTCGAGGACAGGGGGGTTTTACGAGCAGTACTTC.

The genes are TRBV7-2 and TRBJ1-2, with 9 positions matching TRBD1. This CDR3 region has 14 residues. Germline loops: CDR1 SGHTA, CDR2 FQGNSA. The V gene end was trimmed by 5 bases and the J gene end by 4 bases; junction bases not matched to a gene: 5. DNA for the CDR3: TGTGCCAGCAGCCCGGGACAGGGAGGCTATGGCTACACCTTC. It yields the protein CASSPGQGGYGYTF. Based on the CDR3 plus reference TRBV7-2 and TRBJ1-2, the full variable domain is GAGVSQSPSNKVTEKGKDVELRCDPISGHTALYWYRQSLGQGLEFLIYFQGNSAPDKSGLPSDRFSAERTGGSVSTLTIQRTQQEDSAVYLCASSPGQGGYGYTFGSGTRLTVV.

The genes are TRBV5-8 and TRBJ2-3; 11 bases match TRBD2. Germline V gives CDR1 SGHTS, CDR2 YDEGEE. V shed 5 bases and J 4 bases; nucleotides not matched to a gene: 9. The CDR3 spans 16 residues. The CDR3 region is CASRRLLAGESDTQYF. Here the CDR3 DNA reads TGTGCCAGCAGGAGATTACTAGCGGGGGAATCAGATACGCAGTATTTT.

Here the CDR3 reads CASSPDGRNTGELFF. CDR3 bases: TGTGCCAGCAGCCCCGATGGGCGGAACACCGGGGAGCTGTTTTTT. The chain joins TRBV9 to TRBJ2-2; D is undetermined. CDR3 length: 15 residues. Trimming stripped 4 bases from V and 1 base from J, with 11 bases between. In germline, CDR1 is SGDLS, CDR2 YYNGEE.

The chain employs TRBV7-6 and TRBJ1-1, with 10 nucleotides matching TRBD1. Germline trimming cut 5 bases from V and 3 bases from J; bases unmatched to any gene: 6. CDR1 is SGHVS and CDR2 is FNYEAQ in the germline V gene. The CDR3 consists of 15 residues. The CDR3 is CASSEWTGGDTEAFF. The CDR3 coding sequence is TGTGCCAGCAGCGAATGGACAGGGGGGGACACTGAAGCTTTCTTT.

The CDR3, as DNA: TGTGCCAGCAGCTTCTCGACAGCCGTCTCCTACGAGCAGTACTTC. Protein sequence: CASSFSTAVSYEQYF. The chain links TRBV5-6 to TRBJ2-7; D might be TRBD1 (5 bases). The CDR3 is made up of 15 amino acids. Trimming left V 2 bases short and J 0 bases short, with 12 bases between. From germline, CDR1 is SGHDT and CDR2 YYEEEE. Complete variable domain (other parts from reference TRBV5-6 and TRBJ2-7): DAGVTQSPTHLIKTRGQQVTLRCSPKSGHDTVSWYQQALGQGPQFIFQYYEEEERQRGNFPDRFSGHQFPNYSSELNVNALLLGDSALYLCASSFSTAVSYEQYFGPGTRLTVT.

This clone was recorded once. J is TRBJ2-5 and V is TRBV6-1; D might be TRBD2 (6 bases). The assigned J gene may be wrong: the sequence end matches TRBJ2-7 better. Germline CDR1 is MNHNS and CDR2 is SASEGT. CDR3 size: 13 residues. In nucleotides, the CDR3 is TGTGCCAGCAGTGAAGCGAGCGGGTCCGAGCAGTACTTC. Translation: CASSEASGSEQYF.

This rearrangement joins TRBV11-2 to TRBJ2-7, with no clear D. Trimming cost V 4 bases and J 0 bases, with 13 bases left between them. Germline values: CDR1 SGHAT, CDR2 FQNNGV. The CDR3 is made up of 15 amino acids. The CDR3 reads CASSSPTVSSYEQYF. The CDR3 nucleotides are TGTGCCAGCAGCTCGCCTACAGTGAGCTCCTACGAGCAGTACTTC.

The V and J genes are TRBV6-5 and TRBJ2-1; weak D call: TRBD1 (6 bases). CDR1 and CDR2 from the germline V gene are MNHEY and SVGAGI. The germline V and J ends were trimmed by 7 bases and 9 bases, with 19 bases remaining between them. The CDR3 spans 14 residues. The CDR3 coding sequence is TGTGCCAGCACCATACCGGGACACTTTAGTGAGCAGTTCTTC. Translated, it gives CASTIPGHFSEQFF.

The J gene is TRBJ2-5, the V gene TRBV5-1; the D gene is possibly TRBD2 (7 bases). This CDR3 contains 15 residues. Trimming took 4 bases from V and 4 from J, leaving 17 bases between them. Germline V gene lookup returns CDR1 SGHRS and CDR2 YFSETQ. CDR3 in amino acids: CASSRGADLGETQYF. DNA for the CDR3: TGCGCCAGCAGCCGGGGGGCGGATCTTGGAGAGACCCAGTACTTC.

This rearrangement joins TRBV11-3 to TRBJ1-2; 8 bases are a match to TRBD1. Germline values: CDR1 SGHNT, CDR2 YENEEA. The length of the CDR3 is 13 residues. The junction had 7 bases not matched to a gene; V was cut back by 5 bases and J by 8 bases. CDR3 residues: CASSDGQGRGYTF. CDR3 in DNA: TGTGCCAGCAGCGACGGACAGGGTAGAGGCTACACCTTC.

Turning to this clone: One junction end disagrees with the germline gene, perhaps due to a read error. The chain has TRBV13 and TRBJ2-7, with a possible D match to TRBD2 (5 bases). This CDR3 has 14 amino acids. Per germline, CDR1 PRHDT and CDR2 FYEKMQ (reference sequence). The CDR3 DNA follows: TGTGCCAGCAGCTTCCAGTCTAGCTCCTGCGAGCAGTACTTC. Its protein is CASSFQSSSCEQYF.

This clone was picked up a small number of times. The gene calls are TRBV5-1 and TRBJ1-5, with 9 bases aligning to TRBD1. Per the germline V gene, CDR1 is SGHRS and CDR2 is YFSETQ. This CDR3 spans 15 amino acids. Germline trimming cut 2 bases from V and 6 bases from J; bases unmatched to any gene: 6. The CDR3: CASSLGQGTAQPQHF. The CDR3 DNA reads TGCGCCAGCAGCTTAGGACAGGGGACCGCTCAGCCCCAGCATTTT.

This chain links TRBV19 with TRBJ2-3; D remains unclear. This CDR3 contains 13 residues. The germline CDR1 and CDR2 sequences are LNHDA and SQIVND (reference sequence). V was shortened by 5 bases and J by 7 bases, with 13 bases between the two germline ends. The CDR3 DNA is TGTGCCAGTAGTCCCCGCGGAGAATATACGCAGTATTTT. Protein: CASSPRGEYTQYF. Drawing the rest from reference TRBV19 and TRBJ2-3, the complete variable domain is DGGITQSPKYLFRKEGQNVTLSCEQNLNHDAMYWYRQDPGQGLRLIYYSQIVNDFQKGDIAEGYSVSREKKESFPLTVTSAQKNPTAFYLCASSPRGEYTQYFGPGTRLTVL.

The chain employs TRBV4-3 and TRBJ2-1; tentative D call: TRBD1 (7 bases). V shed 0 bases and J shed 12 bases, with 15 bases lying between them. This CDR3 is built from 14 residues. Germline V gene lookup returns CDR1 LGHNA and CDR2 YSLEER. The CDR3 loop reads CASSQDGGGKGQFF. CDR3 nucleotide sequence: TGCGCCAGCAGCCAAGATGGAGGGGGCAAGGGGCAGTTCTTC.